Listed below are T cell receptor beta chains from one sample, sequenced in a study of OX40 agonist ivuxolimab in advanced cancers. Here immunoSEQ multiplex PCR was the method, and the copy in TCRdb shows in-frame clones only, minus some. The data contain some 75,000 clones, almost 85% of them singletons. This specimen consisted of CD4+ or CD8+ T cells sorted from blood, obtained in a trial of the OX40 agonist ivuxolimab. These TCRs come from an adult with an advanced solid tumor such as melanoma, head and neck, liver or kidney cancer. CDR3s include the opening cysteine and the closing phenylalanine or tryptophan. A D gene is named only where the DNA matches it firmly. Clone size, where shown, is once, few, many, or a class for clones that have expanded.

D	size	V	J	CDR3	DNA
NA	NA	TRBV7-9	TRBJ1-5	CASSQAFTGGENQPQHF	TGCGCCAGCAGCCAAGCGTTTACGGGGGGCGAAAATCAGCCCCAGCATTTT
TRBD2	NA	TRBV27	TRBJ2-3	CASSFVGGGTDTQYF	TGTGCCAGCAGTTTTGTTGGGGGAGGGACAGATACGCAGTATTTT
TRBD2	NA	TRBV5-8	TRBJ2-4	CASSLWTSGSPRAKNIQYF	TGTGCCAGCAGCTTGTGGACTAGCGGGTCCCCTAGGGCCAAAAACATTCAGTACTTC
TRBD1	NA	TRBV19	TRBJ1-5	CASSFGSGGTQPQHF	TGTGCCAGTAGTTTCGGGTCAGGGGGAACTCAGCCCCAGCATTTT
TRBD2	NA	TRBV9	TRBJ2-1	CASSAGRGGPGLAGIEQFF	TGTGCCAGCAGCGCTGGGAGGGGGGGCCCGGGACTAGCGGGTATTGAGCAGTTCTTC
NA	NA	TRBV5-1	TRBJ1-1	CASSSPGPGAFF	TGCGCCAGCAGCTCGCCGGGACCCGGGGCTTTCTTT
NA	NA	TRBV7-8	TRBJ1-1	CASSPAGALNTEAFF	TGTGCCAGCAGCCCCGCCGGGGCCTTGAACACTGAAGCTTTCTTT
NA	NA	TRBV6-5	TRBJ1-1	CASRPPGSREAFF	TGTGCCAGCAGACCCCCGGGCTCACGTGAAGCTTTCTTT
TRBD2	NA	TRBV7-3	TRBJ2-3	CASSFFPGGRTDTQYF	TGTGCCAGCAGCTTCTTCCCGGGAGGCCGCACAGATACGCAGTATTTT
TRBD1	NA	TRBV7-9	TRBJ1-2	CASTLGGQSLSLDGYTF	TGTGCCAGCACTTTGGGGGGACAGTCCCTTTCCCTCGATGGCTACACCTTC
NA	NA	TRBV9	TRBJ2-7	CASSVRMFDEQYF	TGTGCCAGCAGCGTAAGGATGTTCGACGAGCAGTACTTC
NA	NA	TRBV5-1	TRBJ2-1	CASGRSGGHSYNEQFF	TGCGCCAGCGGCAGGAGCGGAGGGCACTCCTACAATGAGCAGTTCTTC
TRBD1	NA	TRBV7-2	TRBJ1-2	CASSYEGAGDGYTF	TGTGCCAGCAGCTACGAGGGGGCAGGCGATGGCTACACCTTC
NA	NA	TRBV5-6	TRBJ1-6	CASSRSGGLGSPLHF	TGTGCCAGCAGCCGTAGCGGGGGGCTAGGATCACCCCTCCACTTT
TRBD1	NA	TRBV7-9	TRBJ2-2	CASSLATSGTGRSTGELFF	TGTGCCAGCAGCTTAGCGACATCCGGGACAGGGCGCTCCACCGGGGAGCTGTTTTTT
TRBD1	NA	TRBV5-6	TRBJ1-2	CASSYLVDRGYLYGYTF	TGTGCCAGCAGCTACCTCGTGGACAGGGGCTACCTCTATGGCTACACCTTC
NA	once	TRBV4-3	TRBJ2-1	CASSQDRTSNEQFF	TGCGCCAGCAGCCAAGATCGCACCTCCAATGAGCAGTTCTTC
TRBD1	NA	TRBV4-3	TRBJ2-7	CASSQERDRVEQYF	TGCGCCAGCAGCCAAGAAAGGGACAGGGTCGAGCAGTACTTC
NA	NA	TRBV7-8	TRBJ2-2	CASSSIYTGELFF	TGTGCCAGCAGCTCTATTTACACCGGGGAGCTGTTTTTT
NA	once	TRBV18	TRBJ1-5	CASSPKTGQPQHF	TGTGCCAGCTCACCAAAGACGGGACAGCCCCAGCATTTT
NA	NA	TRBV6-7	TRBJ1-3	CASSFRTEGTSGNTIYF	TGTGCCAGCAGTTTCAGGACAGAAGGAACCTCTGGAAACACCATATATTTT
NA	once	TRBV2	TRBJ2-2	CASSERGVGTGELFF	TGTGCCAGCAGTGAAAGAGGGGTGGGGACCGGGGAGCTGTTTTTT
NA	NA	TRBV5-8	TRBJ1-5	CASSLAGGRQPQHF	TGTGCCAGCAGCTTGGCCGGGGGACGTCAGCCCCAGCATTTT
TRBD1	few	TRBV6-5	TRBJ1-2	CASSLGQHTNYGYTF	TGTGCCAGCAGCTTGGGACAGCACACTAACTATGGCTACACCTTC